Sequencing of this T cell receptor beta chain was carried out in a study of siplizumab effects on memory and regulatory T cells. Broader study findings: Among mappable alloreactive CD4+ clones, the Treg-derived fraction averaged approximately 70% with siplizumab versus about 25% in controls. Proliferating Tregs from siplizumab cultures lacked functional confirmation of suppression.

As for this clone: Its antigen is as yet unknown.

With 0 bases clipped from V and 7 bases from J, the junction kept 10 bases outside the gene matches. Germline CDR1 reads MNHNY; CDR2 reads SVGAGI (reference sequence). CDR3 length: 16 amino acids. In each sample, approximately 100,000 TCR templates were assayed. Generated by immunoSEQ multiplex PCR, the TCRdb table keeps only in-frame clones and is missing some. The sample consists of about 120,000 clones, 93% of them appearing once. This chain links TRBV6-6 with TRBJ1-2; TRBD1 agrees at 8 bases. This TCR came from a human donor in good health. Sequencing was performed on non-Treg CD4+ T cells sorted from blood. The DNA for the CDR3 is TGTGCCAGCAGTTACTCTCAAAAATCAGGGGGCATTGGCTACACCTTC. Translating gives CASSYSQKSGGIGYTF.